This T cell receptor (beta chain) appears in the sequencing data of a study of cytomegalovirus exposure and HLA in healthy donors. Points from the study as a whole: Analyses of presence and absence presupposed an approximately uniform sequencing depth across donors.

This clone was seen just once. Its antigen is not known. PCR was performed using 60 Vbeta and 13 Jbeta primers. Assay used: immunoSEQ multiplex PCR; TCRdb lists only in-frame clones, some missing. This table holds about 160,000 clones, around nine tenths found once. The CDR3 is made up of 14 amino acids. Trimming cost V 9 bases and J 0 bases; bases outside gene matches: 4. Germline lookup yields CDR1 LNHDA and CDR2 SQIVND (reference sequence). Material for sequencing was PBMCs. The chain links TRBV19 to TRBJ1-5, with TRBD1 matching over 8 bases. The TCR sequence derives from a woman under 40 in good health and CMV-seronegative. DNA of the CDR3: TGTGCCAGCCGGGACAGGTATAGCAATCAGCCCCAGCATTTT. Encoded protein: CASRDRYSNQPQHF.